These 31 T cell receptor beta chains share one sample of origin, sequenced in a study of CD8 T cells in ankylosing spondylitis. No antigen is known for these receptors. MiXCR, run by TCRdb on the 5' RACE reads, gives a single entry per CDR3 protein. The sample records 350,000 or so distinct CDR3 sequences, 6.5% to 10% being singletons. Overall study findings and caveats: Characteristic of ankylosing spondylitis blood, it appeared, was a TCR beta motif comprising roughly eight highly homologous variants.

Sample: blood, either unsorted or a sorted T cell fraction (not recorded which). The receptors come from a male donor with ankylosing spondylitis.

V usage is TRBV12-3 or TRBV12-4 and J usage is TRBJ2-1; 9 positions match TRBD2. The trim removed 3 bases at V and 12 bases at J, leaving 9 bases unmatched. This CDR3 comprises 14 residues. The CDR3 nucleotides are TGTGCCAGCAGTTTGGCGGGAGGGCCGTATGTGCAGTTCTTC. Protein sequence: CASSLAGGPYVQFF.

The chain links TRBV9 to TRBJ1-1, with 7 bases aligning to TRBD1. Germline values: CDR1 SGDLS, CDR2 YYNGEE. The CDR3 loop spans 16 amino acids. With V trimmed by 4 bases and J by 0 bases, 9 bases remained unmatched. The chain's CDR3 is CASSPRDRTMNTEAFF. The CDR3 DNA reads TGTGCCAGCAGCCCCCGGGACAGAACAATGAACACTGAAGCTTTCTTT.

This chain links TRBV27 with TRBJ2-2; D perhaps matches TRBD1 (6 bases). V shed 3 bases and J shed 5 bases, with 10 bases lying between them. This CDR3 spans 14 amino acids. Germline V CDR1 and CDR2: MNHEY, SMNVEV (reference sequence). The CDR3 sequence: CASSFRGGTGELFF. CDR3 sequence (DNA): TGTGCCAGCAGTTTCAGGGGCGGGACCGGGGAGCTGTTTTTT.

The CDR3 coding sequence is TGTGCCAGCAGCTTTTCGTTGAGGACTGAAGCTTTCTTT. Residues: CASSFSLRTEAFF. The V call is TRBV7-3, the J call TRBJ1-1; D is unclear. Germline CDR1 SGHTA, CDR2 FQGTGA. The CDR3 runs 13 residues. V gave up 3 bases and J gave up 5 bases, with 10 bases separating them. Full variable domain (missing parts from reference TRBV7-3 and TRBJ1-1): GAGVSQTPSNKVTEKGKYVELRCDPISGHTALYWYRQSLGQGPEFLIYFQGTGAADDSGLPNDRFFAVRPEGSVSTLKIQRTERGDSAVYLCASSFSLRTEAFFGQGTRLTVV.

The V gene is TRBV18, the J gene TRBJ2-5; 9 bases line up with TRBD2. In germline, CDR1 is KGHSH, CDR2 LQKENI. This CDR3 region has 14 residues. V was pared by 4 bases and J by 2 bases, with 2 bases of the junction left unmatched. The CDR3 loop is CASSRLAEQETQYF. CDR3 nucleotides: TGTGCCAGCTCACGACTAGCGGAACAAGAGACCCAGTACTTC.

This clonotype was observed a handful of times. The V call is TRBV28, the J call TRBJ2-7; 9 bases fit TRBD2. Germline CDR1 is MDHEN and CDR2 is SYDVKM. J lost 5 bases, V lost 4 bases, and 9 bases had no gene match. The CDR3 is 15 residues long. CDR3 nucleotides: TGTGCCAGCAGTTCACCGACTAGCGGACTCGACGAGCAGTACTTC. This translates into CASSSPTSGLDEQYF.

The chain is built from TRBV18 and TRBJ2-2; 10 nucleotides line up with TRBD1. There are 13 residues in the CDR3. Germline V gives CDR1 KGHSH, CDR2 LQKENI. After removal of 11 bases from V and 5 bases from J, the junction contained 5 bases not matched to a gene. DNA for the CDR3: TGTGCCGGAGACAGGGGGCGAACCGGGGAGCTGTTTTTT. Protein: CAGDRGRTGELFF. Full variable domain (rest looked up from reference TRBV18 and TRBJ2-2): NAGVMQNPRHLVRRRGQEARLRCSPMKGHSHVYWYRQLPEEGLKFMVYLQKENIIDESGMPKERFSAEFPKEGPSILRIQQVVRGDSAAYFCAGDRGRTGELFFGEGSRLTVL.

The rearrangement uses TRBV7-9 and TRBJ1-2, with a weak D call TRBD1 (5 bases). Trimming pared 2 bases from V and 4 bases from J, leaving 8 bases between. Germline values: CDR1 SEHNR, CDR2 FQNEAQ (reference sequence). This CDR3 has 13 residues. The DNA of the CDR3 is TGTGCCAGCAGCTTACTGGACACCTATGGCTACACCTTC. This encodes CASSLLDTYGYTF.

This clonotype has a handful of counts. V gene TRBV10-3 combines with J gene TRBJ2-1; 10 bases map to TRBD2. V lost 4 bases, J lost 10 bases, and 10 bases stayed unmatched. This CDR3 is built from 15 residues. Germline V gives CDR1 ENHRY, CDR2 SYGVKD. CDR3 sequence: CAISVPGLAYREQFF. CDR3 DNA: TGTGCCATCAGTGTGCCGGGACTAGCGTACCGGGAGCAGTTCTTC.

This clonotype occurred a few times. The CDR3 DNA is TGTGCCAGCAGCCAAGATCCTAGTTTAGAGACCCAGTACTTC. This translates into CASSQDPSLETQYF. The chain has TRBV3-1 and TRBJ2-5, with unresolved D. Germline V gene lookup returns CDR1 LGHDT and CDR2 YNNKEL (reference sequence). This CDR3 is 14 amino acids long. V was shortened by 0 bases and J by 4 bases, with 9 bases between the two germline ends.

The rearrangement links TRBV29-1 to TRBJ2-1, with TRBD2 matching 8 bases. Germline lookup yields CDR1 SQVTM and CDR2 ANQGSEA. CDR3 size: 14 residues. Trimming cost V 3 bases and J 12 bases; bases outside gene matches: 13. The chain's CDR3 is CSVDREGSALVQFF. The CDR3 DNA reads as TGCAGCGTTGACCGGGAGGGATCCGCATTGGTGCAGTTCTTC.

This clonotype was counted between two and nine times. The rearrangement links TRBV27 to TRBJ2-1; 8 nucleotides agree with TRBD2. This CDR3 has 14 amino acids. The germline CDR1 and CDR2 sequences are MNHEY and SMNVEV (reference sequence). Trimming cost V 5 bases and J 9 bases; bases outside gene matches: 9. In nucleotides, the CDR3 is TGTGCCAGCAGTCCCACCGGGAGGGCCTCTGAGCAGTTCTTC. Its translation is CASSPTGRASEQFF.

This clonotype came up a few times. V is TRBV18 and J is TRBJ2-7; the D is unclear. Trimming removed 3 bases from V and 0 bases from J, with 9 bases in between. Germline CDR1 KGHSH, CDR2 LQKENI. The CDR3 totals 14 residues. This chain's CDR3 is CASSPLERSYEQYF. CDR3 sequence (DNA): TGTGCCAGCTCACCGCTAGAGCGCTCCTACGAGCAGTACTTC. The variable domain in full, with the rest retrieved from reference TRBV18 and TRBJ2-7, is NAGVMQNPRHLVRRRGQEARLRCSPMKGHSHVYWYRQLPEEGLKFMVYLQKENIIDESGMPKERFSAEFPKEGPSILRIQQVVRGDSAAYFCASSPLERSYEQYFGPGTRLTVT.

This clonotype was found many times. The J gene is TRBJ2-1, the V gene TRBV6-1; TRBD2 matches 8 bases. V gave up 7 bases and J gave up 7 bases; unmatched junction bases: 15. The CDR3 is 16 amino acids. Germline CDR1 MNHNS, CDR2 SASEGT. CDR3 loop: CASTARGPSGYNEQFF. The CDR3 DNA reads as TGTGCCAGCACCGCCCGGGGGCCTAGCGGGTATAATGAGCAGTTCTTC.

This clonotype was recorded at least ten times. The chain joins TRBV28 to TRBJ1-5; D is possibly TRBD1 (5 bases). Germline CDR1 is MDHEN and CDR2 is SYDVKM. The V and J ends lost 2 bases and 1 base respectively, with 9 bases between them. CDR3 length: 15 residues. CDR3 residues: CASSLVRDSNQPQHF. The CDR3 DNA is TGTGCCAGCAGTTTAGTCCGGGACAGCAATCAGCCCCAGCATTTT.

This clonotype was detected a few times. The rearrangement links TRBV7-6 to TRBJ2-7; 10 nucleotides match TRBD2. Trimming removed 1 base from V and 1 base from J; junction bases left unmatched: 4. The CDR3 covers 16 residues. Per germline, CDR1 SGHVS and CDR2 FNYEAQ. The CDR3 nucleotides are TGTGCCAGCAGCTTAGAAATAGCGGGAGGTTCCTACGAGCAGTACTTC. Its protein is CASSLEIAGGSYEQYF. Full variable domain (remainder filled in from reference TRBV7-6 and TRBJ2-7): GAGVSQSPRYKVTKRGQDVALRCDPISGHVSLYWYRQALGQGPEFLTYFNYEAQQDKSGLPNDRFSAERPEGSISTLTIQRTEQRDSAMYRCASSLEIAGGSYEQYFGPGTRLTVT.

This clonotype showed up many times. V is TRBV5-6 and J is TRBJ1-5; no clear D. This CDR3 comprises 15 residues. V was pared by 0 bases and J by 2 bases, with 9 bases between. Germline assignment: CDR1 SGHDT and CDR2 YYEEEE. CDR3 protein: CASSLAGRGNQPQHF. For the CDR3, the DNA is TGTGCCAGCAGCTTGGCGGGTCGGGGCAATCAGCCCCAGCATTTT.

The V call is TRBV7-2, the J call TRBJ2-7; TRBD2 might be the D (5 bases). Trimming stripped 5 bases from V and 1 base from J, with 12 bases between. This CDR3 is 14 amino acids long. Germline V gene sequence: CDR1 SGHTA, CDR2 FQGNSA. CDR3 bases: TGTGCCAGCAGCGCAAGCTCGGGGTCCTACGAGCAGTACTTC. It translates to CASSASSGSYEQYF.

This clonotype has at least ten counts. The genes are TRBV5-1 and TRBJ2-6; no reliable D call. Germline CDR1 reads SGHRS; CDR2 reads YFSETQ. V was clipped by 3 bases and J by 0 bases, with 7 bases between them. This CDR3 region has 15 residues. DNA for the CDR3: TGCGCCAGCAGCTCGGAGAGCTCTGGGGCCAACGTCCTGACTTTC. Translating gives CASSSESSGANVLTF.

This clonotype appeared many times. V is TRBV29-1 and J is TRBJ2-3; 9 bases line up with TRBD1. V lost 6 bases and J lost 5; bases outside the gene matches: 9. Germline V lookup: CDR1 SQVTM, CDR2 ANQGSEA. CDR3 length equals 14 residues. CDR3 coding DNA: TGCAGCGTCGCCCTGACAGGGGGGCGAGATACGCAGTATTTT. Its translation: CSVALTGGRDTQYF.

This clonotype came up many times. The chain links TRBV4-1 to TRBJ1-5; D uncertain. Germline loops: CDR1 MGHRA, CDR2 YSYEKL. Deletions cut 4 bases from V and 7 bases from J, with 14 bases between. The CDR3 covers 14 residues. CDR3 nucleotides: TGCGCCAGCAGCCCGGAGACCTCGGGGCAGCCCCAGCATTTT. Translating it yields CASSPETSGQPQHF.

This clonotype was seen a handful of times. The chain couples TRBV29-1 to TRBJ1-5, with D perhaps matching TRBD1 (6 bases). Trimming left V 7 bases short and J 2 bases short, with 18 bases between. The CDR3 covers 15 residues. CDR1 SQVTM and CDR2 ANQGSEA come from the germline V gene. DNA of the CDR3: TGCAGCGCCGGGTGGGGGGCTGGAGGCAATCAGCCCCAGCATTTT. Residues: CSAGWGAGGNQPQHF. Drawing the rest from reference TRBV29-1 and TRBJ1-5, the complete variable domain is SAVISQKPSRDICQRGTSLTIQCQVDSQVTMMFWYRQQPGQSLTLIATANQGSEATYESGFVIDKFPISRPNLTFSTLTVSNMSPEDSSIYLCSAGWGAGGNQPQHFGDGTRLSIL.

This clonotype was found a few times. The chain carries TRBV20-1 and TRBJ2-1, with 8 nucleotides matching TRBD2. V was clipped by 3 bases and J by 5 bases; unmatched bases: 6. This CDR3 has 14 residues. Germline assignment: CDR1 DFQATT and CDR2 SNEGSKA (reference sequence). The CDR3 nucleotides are TGCAGTGCTAGGGTTCAGCGGGGGCACAATGAGCAGTTCTTC. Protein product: CSARVQRGHNEQFF.

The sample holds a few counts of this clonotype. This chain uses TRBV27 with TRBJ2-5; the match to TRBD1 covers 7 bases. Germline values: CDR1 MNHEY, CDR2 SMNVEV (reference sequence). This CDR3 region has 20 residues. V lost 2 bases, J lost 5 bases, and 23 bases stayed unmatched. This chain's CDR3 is CASSLKGLRGLYPVRETQYF. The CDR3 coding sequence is TGTGCCAGCAGTTTAAAGGGCCTCAGGGGGTTGTACCCCGTACGGGAGACCCAGTACTTC.

This chain's CDR3 is CASSYGSNTEAFF. As DNA, the CDR3 is TGTGCCAGCAGCTATGGTAGTAACACTGAAGCTTTCTTT. This sequence joins TRBV7-3 and TRBJ1-1; D not resolved. Germline V CDR1 and CDR2: SGHTA, FQGTGA. CDR3 size: 13 residues. Between the trimmed V and J ends, which lost 4 bases and 2 bases, there was a span of 8 bases.

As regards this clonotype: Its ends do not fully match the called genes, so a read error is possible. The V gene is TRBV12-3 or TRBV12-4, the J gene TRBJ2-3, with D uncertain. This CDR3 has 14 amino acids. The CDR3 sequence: CASSSRPGTDAQYF. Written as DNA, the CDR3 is TGTGCCAGCAGTTCGAGGCCGGGCACAGATGCGCAGTATTTT.

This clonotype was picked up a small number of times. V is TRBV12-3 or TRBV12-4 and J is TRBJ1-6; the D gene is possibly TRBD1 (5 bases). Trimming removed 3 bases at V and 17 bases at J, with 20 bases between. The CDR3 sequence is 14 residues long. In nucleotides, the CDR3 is TGTGCCAGCAGTTTCAATTTTGGGGGAACTCTCGTCCACTTT. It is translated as CASSFNFGGTLVHF.

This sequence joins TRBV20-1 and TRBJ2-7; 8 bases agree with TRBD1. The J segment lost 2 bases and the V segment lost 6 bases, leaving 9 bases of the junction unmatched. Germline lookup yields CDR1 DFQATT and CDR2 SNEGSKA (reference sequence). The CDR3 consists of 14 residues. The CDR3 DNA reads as TGCAGTGCGGAGACCGGGACAGGACCCTACGAGCAGTACTTC. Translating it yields CSAETGTGPYEQYF.

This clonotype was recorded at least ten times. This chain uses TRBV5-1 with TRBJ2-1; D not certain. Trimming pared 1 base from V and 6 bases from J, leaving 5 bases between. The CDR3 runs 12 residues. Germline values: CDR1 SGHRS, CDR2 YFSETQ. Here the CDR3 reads CASSLTFNEQFF. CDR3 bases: TGCGCCAGCAGCTTGACTTTCAATGAGCAGTTCTTC.

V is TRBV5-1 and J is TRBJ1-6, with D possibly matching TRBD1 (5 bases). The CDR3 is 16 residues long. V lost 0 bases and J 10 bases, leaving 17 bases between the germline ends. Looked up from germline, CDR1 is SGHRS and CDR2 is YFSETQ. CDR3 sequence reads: CASSLAPVGRDSPLHF. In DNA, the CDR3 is TGCGCCAGCAGCTTGGCCCCGGTCGGACGGGACTCACCCCTCCACTTT. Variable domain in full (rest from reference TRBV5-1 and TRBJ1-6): KAGVTQTPRYLIKTRGQQVTLSCSPISGHRSVSWYQQTPGQGLQFLFEYFSETQRNKGNFPGRFSGRQFSNSRSEMNVSTLELGDSALYLCASSLAPVGRDSPLHFGNGTRLTVT.

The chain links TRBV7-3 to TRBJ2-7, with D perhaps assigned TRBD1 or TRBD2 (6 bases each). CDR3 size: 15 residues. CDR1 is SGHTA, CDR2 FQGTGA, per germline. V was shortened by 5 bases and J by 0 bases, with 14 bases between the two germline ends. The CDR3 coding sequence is TGTGCCAGCAGCATTAGCGGAGGGGGCTCCTACGAGCAGTACTTC. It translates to CASSISGGGSYEQYF.